The rows below give T cell receptor beta chains drawn from one sample of a study of CD8+CD57+ T cells in acquired aplastic anemia. Via MiXCR, TCRdb re-called the reads, giving one row per CDR3 protein. The sample has 100,000 to 120,000 distinct CDR3 sequences, 51% seen once. The sample consisted of sorted CD4+, CD8+, or CD8+CD57+ T cells (not recorded which) from PBMCs. The receptors here all came from a human donor in good health, serving as a control. Each CDR3 is given with its conserved first and last residue. Fields, in order: V gene, clone size, D gene, CDR3 length, J gene, CDR3 DNA, CDR3 protein. The D gene is left open where the match is weak. Only some rows state a clone size, as once, few, many or a class for expanded clones.

>TRBV7-9|few|.|18|TRBJ2-4
TGTGCCAGCAGCGGGCAGGGCAAAGTTGGTTCGGCCAAAAACATTCAGTACTTC
CASSGQGKVGSAKNIQYF
>TRBV10-3|many|.|15|TRBJ1-5
TGTGCCATCAGTGAGCACTGGGAAGCCAATCAGCCCCAGCATTTT
CAISEHWEANQPQHF
>TRBV11-2|many|TRBD2|15|TRBJ2-7
TGTGCCAGCAGCCCTAGCGGGGGGGCCTCGGGCGAGCAGTACTTC
CASSPSGGASGEQYF
>TRBV5-1|.|.|14|TRBJ2-7
TGCGCCAGCAGCTTGGAGGGGGGACACTACGAGCAGTACTTC
CASSLEGGHYEQYF
>TRBV15|few|TRBD1|17|TRBJ1-2
TGTGCCACCAGCAGAGACGCAGGGACAGGTCCACTGTATGGCTACACCTTC
CATSRDAGTGPLYGYTF
>TRBV6-1|many|TRBD1|14|TRBJ1-6
TGTGCCAGCAGCCCCTCAGGGGGAGTTTCACCCCTCCACTTT
CASSPSGGVSPLHF
>TRBV20-1|.|.|13|TRBJ2-7
TGCAGTGCCGTCAGGACGGGGGCCTACGAGAAGTACTTC
CSAVRTGAYEKYF
>TRBV19|.|TRBD1|14|TRBJ2-1
TGTGCCAGTAGTATAGGACAGGGGTTCGACGAGCAGTTCTTC
CASSIGQGFDEQFF
>TRBV24-1|many|.|15|TRBJ2-5
TGTGCCACCAGTGAGGAGGGATCCTGGGAGGAGACCCAGTACTTC
CATSEEGSWEETQYF
>TRBV5-5|.|TRBD2|15|TRBJ2-2
TGTGCCAGCAGTTGGTATGGGGGGGAGACCGGGGAGCTGTTTTTT
CASSWYGGETGELFF
>TRBV18|few|TRBD1|15|TRBJ1-5
TGTGCCAGCTCACCAATAGGACAGGGAAATCAGCCCCAGCATTTT
CASSPIGQGNQPQHF
>TRBV4-1|.|.|15|TRBJ1-6
TGCGCCAGCAGCCAAGTCTTACAGAATAACTCACCCCTCCACTTT
CASSQVLQNNSPLHF
>TRBV27|.|.|15|TRBJ1-5
TGTGCCAGCAGTTTAGAATTAGGGCCTAATCAGCCCCAGCATTTT
CASSLELGPNQPQHF